What follows describes a single T cell receptor beta chain. The target antigen is unknown. V dropped 6 bases and J dropped 5; count of bases not matched to a gene: 9. The CDR3 sequence is 15 residues long. These data originate in a study of identical twins. Study-level results: Twins shared beta out-of-frame sequences in excess, but this excess was weaker.

TCRdb re-derived calls from the 5' RACE reads in MiXCR, one entry per CDR3 protein. Here the sample spans approximately 530,000 distinct CDR3 sequences, approximately 20% being singletons. The same data also went into a second study, on yellow fever vaccine responses in identical twins.

The chain carries TRBV12-3 or TRBV12-4 and TRBJ1-1, with TRBD1 identical over 10 bases. The sample taken for sequencing was CD4+ T cells sorted from blood. The sequence came from a woman between 18 and 30 years old in good health. CDR3 residues: CASRATGGGLTEAFF. In nucleotides, the CDR3 is TGTGCCAGCAGGGCGACAGGGGGCGGGTTAACTGAAGCTTTCTTT.